This TCR beta chain was recorded in a study of blood T cell repertoires in COVID-19. For the study at large: The United States, Italy and Spain supplied acute and convalescent COVID-19 samples. T cells, B-cell-depleted T cells, or PBMCs supplied cDNA or gDNA.

As processed by the authors: Estimation of nucleated cell counts was performed using reference gene primer amplification. This table comes from immunoSEQ multiplex PCR, and its TCRdb copy is limited to in-frame clones, with some not included. V and J calls and clone size are those listed in that table; D and trimming were worked out from the DNA. The sample carries some 60,000 clones, roughly 92% recorded once. This TCR came from a human donor in a cohort sampled during active COVID-19. The sequencing sample was made of peripheral blood.

The CDR3 is CASSQAKAGGPDNEQFF. Written as DNA, the CDR3 is TGTGCCAGCAGCCAGGCAAAAGCGGGGGGGCCGGACAATGAGCAGTTCTTC. V usage is TRBV5-4 and J usage is TRBJ2-1, with 10 bases fitting TRBD2. Germline V gene sequence: CDR1 SGHNT, CDR2 YYREEE (reference sequence). CDR3 size: 17 residues. V trimming: 4 bases; J trimming: 5 bases; junction bases outside the gene matches: 12.